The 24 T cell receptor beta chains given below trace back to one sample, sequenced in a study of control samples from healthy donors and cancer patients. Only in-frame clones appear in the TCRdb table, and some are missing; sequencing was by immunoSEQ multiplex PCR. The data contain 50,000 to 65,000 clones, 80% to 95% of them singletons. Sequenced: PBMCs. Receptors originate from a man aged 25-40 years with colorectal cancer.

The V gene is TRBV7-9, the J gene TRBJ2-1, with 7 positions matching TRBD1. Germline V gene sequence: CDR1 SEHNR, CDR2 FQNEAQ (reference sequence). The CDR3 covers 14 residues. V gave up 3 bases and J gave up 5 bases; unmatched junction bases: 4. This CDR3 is CASSFGTANNEQFF. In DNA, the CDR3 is TGTGCCAGCAGCTTCGGGACAGCTAACAATGAGCAGTTCTTC.

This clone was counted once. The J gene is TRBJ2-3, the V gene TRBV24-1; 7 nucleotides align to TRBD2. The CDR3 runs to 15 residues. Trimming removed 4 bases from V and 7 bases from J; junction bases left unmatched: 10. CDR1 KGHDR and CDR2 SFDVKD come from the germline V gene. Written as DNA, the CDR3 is TGTGCCACCAGTGACTCTAGCGGACGGAGAAATACGCAGTATTTT. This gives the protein CATSDSSGRRNTQYF.

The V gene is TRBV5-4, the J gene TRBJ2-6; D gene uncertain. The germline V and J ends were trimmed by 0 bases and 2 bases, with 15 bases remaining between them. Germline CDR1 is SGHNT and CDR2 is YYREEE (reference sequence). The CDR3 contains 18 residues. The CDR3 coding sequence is TGTGCCAGCAGCTTGGAGCTGAAGCTTAGCACTGGGGCCAACGTCCTGACTTTC. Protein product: CASSLELKLSTGANVLTF.

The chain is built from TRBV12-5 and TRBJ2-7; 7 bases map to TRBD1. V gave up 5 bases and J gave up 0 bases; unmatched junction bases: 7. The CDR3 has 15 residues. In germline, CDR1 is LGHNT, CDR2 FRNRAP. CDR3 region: CASGAGTVSSYEQYF. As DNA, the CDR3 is TGTGCTAGTGGTGCCGGGACAGTTAGCTCCTACGAGCAGTACTTC.

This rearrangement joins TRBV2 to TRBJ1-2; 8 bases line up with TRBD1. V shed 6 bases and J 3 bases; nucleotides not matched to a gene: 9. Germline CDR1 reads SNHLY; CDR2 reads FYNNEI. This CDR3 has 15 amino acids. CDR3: CASSARTGQDYGYTF. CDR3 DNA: TGTGCCAGCAGCGCACGGACAGGGCAGGACTATGGCTACACCTTC. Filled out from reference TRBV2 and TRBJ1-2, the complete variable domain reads EPEVTQTPSHQVTQMGQEVILRCVPISNHLYFYWYRQILGQKVEFLVSFYNNEISEKSEIFDDQFSVERPDGSNFTLKIRSTKLEDSAMYFCASSARTGQDYGYTFGSGTRLTVV.

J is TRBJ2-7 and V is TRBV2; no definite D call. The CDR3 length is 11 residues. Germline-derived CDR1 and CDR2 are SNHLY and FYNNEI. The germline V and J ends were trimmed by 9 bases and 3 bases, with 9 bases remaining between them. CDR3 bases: TGTGCCAGTAAGTCCGTCTACGAGCAGTACTTC. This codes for CASKSVYEQYF.

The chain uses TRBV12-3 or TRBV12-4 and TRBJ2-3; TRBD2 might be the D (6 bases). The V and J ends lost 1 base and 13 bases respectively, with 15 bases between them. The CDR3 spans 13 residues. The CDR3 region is CASSLGGLLVEYF. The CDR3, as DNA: TGTGCCAGCAGTTTAGGGGGACTTCTCGTGGAGTATTTT.

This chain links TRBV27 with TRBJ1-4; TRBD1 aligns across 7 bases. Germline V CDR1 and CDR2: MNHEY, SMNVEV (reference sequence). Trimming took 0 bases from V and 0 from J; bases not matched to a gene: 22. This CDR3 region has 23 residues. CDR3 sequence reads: CASSLSLGYTQTTGAPTNEKLFF. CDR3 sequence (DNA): TGTGCCAGCAGTTTATCGCTGGGGTATACTCAAACCACAGGGGCCCCAACTAATGAAAAACTGTTTTTT.

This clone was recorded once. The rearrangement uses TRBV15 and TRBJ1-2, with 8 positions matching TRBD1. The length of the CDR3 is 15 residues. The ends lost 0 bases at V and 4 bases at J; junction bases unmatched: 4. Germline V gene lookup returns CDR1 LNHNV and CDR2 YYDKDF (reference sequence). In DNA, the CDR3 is TGTGCCACCAGCAGAGATAGGACAGGGACCTATGGCTACACCTTC. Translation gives CATSRDRTGTYGYTF.

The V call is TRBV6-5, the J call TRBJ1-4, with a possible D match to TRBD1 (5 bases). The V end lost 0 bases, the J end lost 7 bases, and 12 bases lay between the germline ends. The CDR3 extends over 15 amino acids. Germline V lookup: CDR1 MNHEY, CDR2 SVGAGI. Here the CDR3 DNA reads TGTGCCAGCAGTTACTCTTACAGTGGGACTGAAAAACTGTTTTTT. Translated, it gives CASSYSYSGTEKLFF.

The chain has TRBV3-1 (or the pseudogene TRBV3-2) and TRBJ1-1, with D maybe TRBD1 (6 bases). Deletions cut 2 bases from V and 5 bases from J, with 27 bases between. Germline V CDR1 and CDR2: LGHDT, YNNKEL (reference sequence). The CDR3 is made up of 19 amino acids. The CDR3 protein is CASSQPLGGTLGRGTEAFF. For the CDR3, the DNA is TGTGCCAGCAGCCAACCCCTCGGGGGGACATTGGGTAGGGGAACTGAAGCTTTCTTT.

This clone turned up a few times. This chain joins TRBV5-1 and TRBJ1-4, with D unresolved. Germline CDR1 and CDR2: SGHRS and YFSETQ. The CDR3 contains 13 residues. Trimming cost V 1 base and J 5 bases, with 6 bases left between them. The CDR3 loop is CASSLRTNEKLFF. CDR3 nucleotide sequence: TGCGCCAGCAGCTTGCGGACGAATGAAAAACTGTTTTTT.

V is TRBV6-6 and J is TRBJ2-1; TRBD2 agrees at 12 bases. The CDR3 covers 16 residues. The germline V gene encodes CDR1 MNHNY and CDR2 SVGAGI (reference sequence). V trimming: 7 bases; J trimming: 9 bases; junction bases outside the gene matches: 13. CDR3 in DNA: TGTGCCAGCAAACTGACTAGCGGGGGCATTAAAGTTGAGCAGTTCTTC. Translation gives CASKLTSGGIKVEQFF.

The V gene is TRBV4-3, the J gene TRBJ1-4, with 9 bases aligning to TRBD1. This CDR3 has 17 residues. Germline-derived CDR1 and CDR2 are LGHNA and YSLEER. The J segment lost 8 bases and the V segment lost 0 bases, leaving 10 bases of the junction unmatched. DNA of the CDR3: TGCGCCAGCAGCCAAGACGTGGGAAGGACAGGGGCCGAAAAACTGTTTTTT. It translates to CASSQDVGRTGAEKLFF.

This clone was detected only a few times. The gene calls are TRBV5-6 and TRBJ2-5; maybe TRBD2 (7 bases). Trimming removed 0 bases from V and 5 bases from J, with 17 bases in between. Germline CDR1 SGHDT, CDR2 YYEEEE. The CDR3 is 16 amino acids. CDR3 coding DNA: TGTGCCAGCAGCTTGGATTCGGGGGGCTGGGAGGAGACCCAGTACTTC. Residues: CASSLDSGGWEETQYF.

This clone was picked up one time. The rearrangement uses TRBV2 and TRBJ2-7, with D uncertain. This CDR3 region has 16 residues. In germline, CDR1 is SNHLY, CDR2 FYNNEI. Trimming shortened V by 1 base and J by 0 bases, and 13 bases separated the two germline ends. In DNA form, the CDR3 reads TGTGCCAGCAGTGAAGGACAAAACCCTCACTCCTACGAGCAGTACTTC. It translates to CASSEGQNPHSYEQYF.

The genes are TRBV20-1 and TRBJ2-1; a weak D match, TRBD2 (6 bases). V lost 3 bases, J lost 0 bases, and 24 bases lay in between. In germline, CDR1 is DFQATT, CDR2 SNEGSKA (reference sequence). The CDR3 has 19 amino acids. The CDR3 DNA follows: TGCAGTGCTAGTCCCTGGGGGGATGGGGCGCTGAGCTCCTACAATGAGCAGTTCTTC. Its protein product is CSASPWGDGALSSYNEQFF.

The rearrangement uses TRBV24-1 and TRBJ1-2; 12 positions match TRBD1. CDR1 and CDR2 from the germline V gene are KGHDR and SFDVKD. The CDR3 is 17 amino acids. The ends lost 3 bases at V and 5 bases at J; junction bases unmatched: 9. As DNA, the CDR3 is TGTGCCACCAGTGATCCCGGGACAGGGGGCACAGGTTATGGCTACACCTTC. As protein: CATSDPGTGGTGYGYTF.

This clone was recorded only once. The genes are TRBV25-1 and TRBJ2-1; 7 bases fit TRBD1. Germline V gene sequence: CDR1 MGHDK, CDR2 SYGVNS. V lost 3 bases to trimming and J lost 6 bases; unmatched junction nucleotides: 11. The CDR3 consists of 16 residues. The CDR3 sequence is CASSDAGQVRTNEQFF. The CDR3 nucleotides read TGTGCCAGCAGTGATGCCGGACAGGTTCGGACCAATGAGCAGTTCTTC.

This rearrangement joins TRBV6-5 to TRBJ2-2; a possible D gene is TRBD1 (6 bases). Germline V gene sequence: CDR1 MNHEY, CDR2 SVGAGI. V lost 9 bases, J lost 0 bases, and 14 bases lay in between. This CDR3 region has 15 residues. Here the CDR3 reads CASARDIANTGELFF. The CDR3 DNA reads TGTGCCAGTGCCCGGGACATCGCGAACACCGGGGAGCTGTTTTTT.

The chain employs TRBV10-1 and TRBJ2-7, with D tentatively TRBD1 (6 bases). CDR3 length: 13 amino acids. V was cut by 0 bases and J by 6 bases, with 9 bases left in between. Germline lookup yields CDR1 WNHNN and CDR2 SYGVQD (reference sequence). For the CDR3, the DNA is TGCGCCAGCAGTGAGTCGACAGGTACCGAGCAGTACTTC. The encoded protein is CASSESTGTEQYF.

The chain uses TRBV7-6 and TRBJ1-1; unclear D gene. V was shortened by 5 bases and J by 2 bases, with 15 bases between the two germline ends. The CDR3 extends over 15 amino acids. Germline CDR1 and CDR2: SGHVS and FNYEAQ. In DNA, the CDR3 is TGTGCCAGCAGCCGAAAGCCCGGACTCAACACTGAAGCTTTCTTT. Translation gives CASSRKPGLNTEAFF.

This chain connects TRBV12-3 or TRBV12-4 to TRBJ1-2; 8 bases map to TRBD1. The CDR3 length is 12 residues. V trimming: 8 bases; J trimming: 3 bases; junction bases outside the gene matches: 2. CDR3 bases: TGTGCCAGCGACAGGGGCGACTATGGCTACACCTTC. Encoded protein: CASDRGDYGYTF.

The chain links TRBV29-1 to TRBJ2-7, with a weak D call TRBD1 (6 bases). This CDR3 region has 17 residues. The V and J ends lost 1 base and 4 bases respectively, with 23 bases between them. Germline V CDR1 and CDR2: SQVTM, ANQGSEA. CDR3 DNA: TGCAGCGTTGAAGGTCTCGGTGCCGGACAGATTTTTTACGAGCAGTACTTC. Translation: CSVEGLGAGQIFYEQYF.